This T cell receptor (beta chain) stems from a study of blood T cells in healthy people across ages. With respect to this clonotype: Its cognate antigen is unknown.

Looked up from germline, CDR1 is MNHNY and CDR2 is SVGAGI (reference sequence). The CDR3 loop spans 12 amino acids. Trimming shortened V by 2 bases and J by 8 bases, and 6 bases separated the two germline ends. Alongside a J-beta primer mix, a sample-barcoded 5' primer served in a second PCR lasting about 7 to 12 cycles. TCRdb re-called the 5' RACE reads with MiXCR, one entry per CDR3 protein. The sample records some 760,000 distinct CDR3 sequences, around a quarter being singletons. Study-wide results and caveats: When set beside aged donors, long-lived donors presented more naive CD4+ cells and higher diversity.

Each sample provided at least 5.5 micrograms of extracted total RNA. Separately, the same data were catalogued under a study of T cells of mothers and their children. That report adds: The yield was over 8.5 million TCR beta CDR3 reads from each mother and a few million from each child. Related mother-child pairs showed slightly, non-significantly higher overlap than unrelated pairs.

This chain uses TRBV6-6 with TRBJ1-4; D is unresolved. This receptor was taken from a boy younger than 18 in good health. The source material was blood. For the CDR3, the DNA is TGTGCCAGCAGTTACGTTTCAGAAAAACTGTTTTTT. Protein sequence: CASSYVSEKLFF.